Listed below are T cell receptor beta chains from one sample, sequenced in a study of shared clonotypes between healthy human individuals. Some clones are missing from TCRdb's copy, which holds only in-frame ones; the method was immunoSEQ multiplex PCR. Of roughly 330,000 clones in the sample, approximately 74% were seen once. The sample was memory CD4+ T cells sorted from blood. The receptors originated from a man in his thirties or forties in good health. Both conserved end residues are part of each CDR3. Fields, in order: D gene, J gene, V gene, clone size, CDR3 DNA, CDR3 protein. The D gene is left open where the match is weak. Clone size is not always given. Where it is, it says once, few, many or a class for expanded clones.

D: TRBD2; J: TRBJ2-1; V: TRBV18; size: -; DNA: TGTGCCAGCTCTCCCACTAGCGGGAGGTACAATGAGCAGTTCTTC; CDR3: CASSPTSGRYNEQFF
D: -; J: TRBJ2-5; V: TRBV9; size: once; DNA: TGTGCCAGCAGCGTAGGGGGCAAAGAGACCCAGTACTTC; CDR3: CASSVGGKETQYF
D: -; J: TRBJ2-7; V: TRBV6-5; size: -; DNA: TGTGCCAGCAGTCGAGGGCCACTACAGTACTTC; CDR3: CASSRGPLQYF
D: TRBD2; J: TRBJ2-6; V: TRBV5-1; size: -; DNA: TGCGCCAGCAGCTTAACTAGCGTAAACTCTGGGGCCAACGTCCTGACTTTC; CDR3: CASSLTSVNSGANVLTF
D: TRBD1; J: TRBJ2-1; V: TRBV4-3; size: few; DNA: TGCGCCAGCAGCCAACAACACCCGGGACAGAAGTCCTACAATGAGCAGTTCTTC; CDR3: CASSQQHPGQKSYNEQFF
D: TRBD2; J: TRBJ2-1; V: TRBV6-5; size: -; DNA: TGTGCCAGCCAGGTGGGACTAGCGGTAAATGAGCAGTTCTTC; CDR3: CASQVGLAVNEQFF
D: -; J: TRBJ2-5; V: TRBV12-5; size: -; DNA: TGTGCTAGTGGGCTTGGGGGGGAGACCCAGTACTTC; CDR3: CASGLGGETQYF
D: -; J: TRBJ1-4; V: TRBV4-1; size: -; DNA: TGCGCCAGCAGCCGTAATAGGCCGGGGGACAAACTGTTTTTT; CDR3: CASSRNRPGDKLFF
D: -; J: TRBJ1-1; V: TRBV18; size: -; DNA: TGTGCCAGCTCACAGGACAGTCCCGGGACTGAAGCTTTCTTT; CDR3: CASSQDSPGTEAFF
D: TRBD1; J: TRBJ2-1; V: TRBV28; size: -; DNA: TGTGCCAGCAGTTTAAACAGGGGGCTAGATAATGAGCAGTTCTTC; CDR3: CASSLNRGLDNEQFF
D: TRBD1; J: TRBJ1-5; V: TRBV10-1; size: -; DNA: TGCGCCAGCAGTGATGGGACAGGCGGCAATCAGCCCCAGCATTTT; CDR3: CASSDGTGGNQPQHF
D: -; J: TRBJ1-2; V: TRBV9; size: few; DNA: TGTGCCAGCAGCGTAGAAGACAGGAGTTACTATGGCTACACCTTC; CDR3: CASSVEDRSYYGYTF
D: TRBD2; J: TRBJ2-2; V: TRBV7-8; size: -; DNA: TGTGCCAGCAGCCGACTAGCAAACACCGGGGAGCTGTTTTTT; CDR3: CASSRLANTGELFF
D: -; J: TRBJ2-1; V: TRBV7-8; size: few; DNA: TGTGCCAGCAGCCCTCTGGGGGAGCAGTTCTTC; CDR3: CASSPLGEQFF
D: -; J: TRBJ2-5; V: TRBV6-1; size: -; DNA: TGTGCCAGCAGTGAAGCGTTTCCGCCGACAGTCAAAGAGACCCAGTACTTC; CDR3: CASSEAFPPTVKETQYF
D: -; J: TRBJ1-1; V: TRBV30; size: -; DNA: TGTGCCTGGAGCCACTACAGGGTTAACACTGAAGCTTTCTTT; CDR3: CAWSHYRVNTEAFF
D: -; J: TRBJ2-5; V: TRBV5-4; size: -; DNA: TGTGCCAGCAGCTTTCAGGACAGGAGGGTTGAGACCCAGTACTTC; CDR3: CASSFQDRRVETQYF
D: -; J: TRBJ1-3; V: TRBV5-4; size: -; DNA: TGTGCCAGCAGCCCTTCGGGGGGAGAGGACACCATATATTTT; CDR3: CASSPSGGEDTIYF
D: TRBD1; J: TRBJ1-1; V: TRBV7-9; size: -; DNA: TGTGCCAGCAGCCTTACAGGGGACACTGAAGCTTTCTTT; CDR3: CASSLTGDTEAFF
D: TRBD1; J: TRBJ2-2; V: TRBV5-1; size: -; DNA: TGCGCCAGCAGCTCCGGGACAGGGACGACCGGGGAGCTGTTTTTT; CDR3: CASSSGTGTTGELFF
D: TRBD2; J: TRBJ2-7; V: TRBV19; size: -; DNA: TGTGCCAGTAGTATGGGACTAGCGGGAATCGAGCAGTACTTC; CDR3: CASSMGLAGIEQYF
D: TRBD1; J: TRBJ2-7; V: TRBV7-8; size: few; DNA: TGTGCCAGCAGCTTCGGGACAGGGGCCTACGAGCAGTACTTC; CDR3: CASSFGTGAYEQYF
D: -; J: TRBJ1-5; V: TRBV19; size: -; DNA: TGTGCCAGTAGTCACAGGGCCCCGGGACCCCAGCATTTT; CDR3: CASSHRAPGPQHF
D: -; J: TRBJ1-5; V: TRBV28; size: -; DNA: TGTGCCAGCAGTTTTGATATGGGAGAGGGCAATCAGCCCCAGCATTTT; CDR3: CASSFDMGEGNQPQHF
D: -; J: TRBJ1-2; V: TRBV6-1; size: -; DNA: TGTGCCAGCAGGTCAACAGGGTTATATGGCTACACCTTC; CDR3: CASRSTGLYGYTF
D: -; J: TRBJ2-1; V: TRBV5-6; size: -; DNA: TGTGCCAGCAGCCAATACAGGGCCTACAATGAGCAGTTCTTC; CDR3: CASSQYRAYNEQFF
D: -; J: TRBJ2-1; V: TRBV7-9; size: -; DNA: TGTGCCAGCAGCTCTGTTAGGGGGGCGAGTGAGCAGTTCTTC; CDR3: CASSSVRGASEQFF
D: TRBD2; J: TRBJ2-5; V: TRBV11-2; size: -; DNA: TGTGCCAGCAGCAGGGGCGCTAGCGGGGGACAAGAGACCCAGTACTTC; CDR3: CASSRGASGGQETQYF
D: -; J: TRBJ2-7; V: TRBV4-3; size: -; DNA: TGCGCCAGCAGCCAAGATATAGGGGCCGGGGTGCGAGAGCAGTACTTC; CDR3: CASSQDIGAGVREQYF
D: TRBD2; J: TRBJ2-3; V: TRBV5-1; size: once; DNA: TGCGCCAGCAGCTTAACAATAGCGGGAGGTGGGGATACGCAGTATTTT; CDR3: CASSLTIAGGGDTQYF
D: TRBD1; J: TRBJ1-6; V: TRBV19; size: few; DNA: TGTGCCAGTAGTGTTTCCGGGACAGGGAGTTCACCCCTCCACTTT; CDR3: CASSVSGTGSSPLHF
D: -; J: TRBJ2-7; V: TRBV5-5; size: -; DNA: TGTGCCAGCAGCTTGGAAGGGACTGAGTCCTACGAGCAGTACTTC; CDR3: CASSLEGTESYEQYF
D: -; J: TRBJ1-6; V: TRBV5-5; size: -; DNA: TGTGCCAGCAGCCAAACCCCCGGGACACCGTTCCTCCACTTT; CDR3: CASSQTPGTPFLHF
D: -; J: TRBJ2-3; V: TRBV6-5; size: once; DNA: TGTGCCAGCAGTTACTCAATGGTAGCAGATACGCAGTATTTT; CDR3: CASSYSMVADTQYF
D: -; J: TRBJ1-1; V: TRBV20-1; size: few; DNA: TGCAGTGCTAGAGATTACGCTGAAGCTTTCTTT; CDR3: CSARDYAEAFF
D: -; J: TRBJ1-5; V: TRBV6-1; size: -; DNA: TGTGCCAGCAGTGAAGGGGGCGGGGGACCAAGCAATCAGCCCCAGCATTTT; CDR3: CASSEGGGGPSNQPQHF
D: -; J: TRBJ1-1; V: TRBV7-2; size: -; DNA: TGTGCCAGCAGCTTATATCTGTACACTGAAGCTTTCTTT; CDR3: CASSLYLYTEAFF
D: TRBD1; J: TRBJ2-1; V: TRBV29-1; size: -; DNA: TGCAGCGTTGAAGACGCCATATGGAAGTCGACAGGGAGCTCCTACAATGAGCAGTTCTTC; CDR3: CSVEDAIWKSTGSSYNEQFF
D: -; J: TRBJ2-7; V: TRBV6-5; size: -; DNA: TGTGCCAGCAGTTATTCTGAGGGATTCTACGAGCAGTACTTC; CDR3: CASSYSEGFYEQYF
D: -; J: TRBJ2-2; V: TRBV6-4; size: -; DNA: TGTGCCAGCAGTGCGTTCGAGGCCGGGGAGCTGTTTTTT; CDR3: CASSAFEAGELFF
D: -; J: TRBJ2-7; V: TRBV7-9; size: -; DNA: TGTGCCAGCAGCTTAGGTGTCTACGAGCAGTACTTC; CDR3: CASSLGVYEQYF
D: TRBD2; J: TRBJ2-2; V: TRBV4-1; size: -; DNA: TGCGCCAGCAGCCCTTTCCGGCTAGCGGGAGCCGGGGAGCTGTTTTTT; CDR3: CASSPFRLAGAGELFF
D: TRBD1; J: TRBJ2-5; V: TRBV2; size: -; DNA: TGTGCCAGCAGTGTATCAGGCAGGGGGGAGACCCAGTACTTC; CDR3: CASSVSGRGETQYF
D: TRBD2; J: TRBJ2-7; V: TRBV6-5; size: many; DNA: TGTGCCAGCAGACTGGGACTAGCGGGGCACTACGAGCAGTACTTC; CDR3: CASRLGLAGHYEQYF
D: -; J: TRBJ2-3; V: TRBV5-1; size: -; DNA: TGCGCCAGCACCGGTGGCAGGGGAACAGATACGCAGTATTTT; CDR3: CASTGGRGTDTQYF
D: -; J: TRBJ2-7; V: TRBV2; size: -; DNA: TGTGCCAGCAGTGCGAGTCCTGACAGTTACGAGCAGTACTTC; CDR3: CASSASPDSYEQYF
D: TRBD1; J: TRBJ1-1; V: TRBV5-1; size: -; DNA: TGCGCCAGCAGCGGGGGGGACAGGACTGAAGCTTTCTTT; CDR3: CASSGGDRTEAFF
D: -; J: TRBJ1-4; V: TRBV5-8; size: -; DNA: TGTGCCAGCAGACCCGGTCGGATCGAAGAAAAACTGTTTTTT; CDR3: CASRPGRIEEKLFF
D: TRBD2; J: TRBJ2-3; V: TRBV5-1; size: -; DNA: TGCGCCAGCAGCCACGGACTAGCGGGTTTCATGACAGATACGCAGTATTTT; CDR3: CASSHGLAGFMTDTQYF
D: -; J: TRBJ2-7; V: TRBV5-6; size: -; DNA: TGTGCCAGCACCCAGGACCCTTCAGGGCTGCAGTACTTC; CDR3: CASTQDPSGLQYF
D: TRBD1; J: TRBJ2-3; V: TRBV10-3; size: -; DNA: TGTGCCATCAGTGGAACCGGACAGGGCAGCACAGATACGCAGTATTTT; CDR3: CAISGTGQGSTDTQYF